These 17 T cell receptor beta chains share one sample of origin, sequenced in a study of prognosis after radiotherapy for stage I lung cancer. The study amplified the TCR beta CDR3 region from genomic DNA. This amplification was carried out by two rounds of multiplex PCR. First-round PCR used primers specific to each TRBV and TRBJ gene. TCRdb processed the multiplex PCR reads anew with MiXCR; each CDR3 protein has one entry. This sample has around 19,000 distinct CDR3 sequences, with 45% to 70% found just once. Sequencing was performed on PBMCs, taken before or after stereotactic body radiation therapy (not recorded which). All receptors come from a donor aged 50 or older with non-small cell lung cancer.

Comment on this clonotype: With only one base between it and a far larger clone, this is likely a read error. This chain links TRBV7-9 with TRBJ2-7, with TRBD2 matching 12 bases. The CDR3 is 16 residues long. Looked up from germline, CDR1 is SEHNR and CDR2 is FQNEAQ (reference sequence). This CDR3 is CASSVGGLAGSYEHYF. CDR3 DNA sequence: TGTGCCAGCAGCGTAGGAGGACTAGCGGGATCCTACGAGCATTACTTC.

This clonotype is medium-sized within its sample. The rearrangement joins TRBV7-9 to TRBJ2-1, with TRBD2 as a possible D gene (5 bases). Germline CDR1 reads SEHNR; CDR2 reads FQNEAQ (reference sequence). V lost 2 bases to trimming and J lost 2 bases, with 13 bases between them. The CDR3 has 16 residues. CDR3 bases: TGTGCCAGCAGCTTACCCCCCCTCGGGACCTACAATGAGCAGTTCTTC. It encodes CASSLPPLGTYNEQFF.

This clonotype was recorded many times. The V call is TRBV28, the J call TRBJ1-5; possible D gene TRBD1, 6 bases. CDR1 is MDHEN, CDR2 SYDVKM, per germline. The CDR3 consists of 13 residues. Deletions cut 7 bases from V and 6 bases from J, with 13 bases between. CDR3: CASKKQGGQPQHF. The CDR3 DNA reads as TGTGCCAGCAAAAAACAGGGCGGTCAGCCCCAGCATTTT. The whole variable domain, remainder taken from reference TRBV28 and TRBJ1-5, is DVKVTQSSRYLVKRTGEKVFLECVQDMDHENMFWYRQDPGLGLRLIYFSYDVKMKEKGDIPEGYSVSREKKERFSLILESASTNQTSMYLCASKKQGGQPQHFGDGTRLSIL.

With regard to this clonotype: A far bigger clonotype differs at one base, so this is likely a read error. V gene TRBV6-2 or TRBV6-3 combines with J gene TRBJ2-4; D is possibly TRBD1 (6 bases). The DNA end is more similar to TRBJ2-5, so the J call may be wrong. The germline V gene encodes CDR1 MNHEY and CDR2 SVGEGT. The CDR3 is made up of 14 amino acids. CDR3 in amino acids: CASSYSMTGETQYF. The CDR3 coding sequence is TGTGCCAGCAGTTACTCAATGACAGGAGAGACCCAGTACTTC.

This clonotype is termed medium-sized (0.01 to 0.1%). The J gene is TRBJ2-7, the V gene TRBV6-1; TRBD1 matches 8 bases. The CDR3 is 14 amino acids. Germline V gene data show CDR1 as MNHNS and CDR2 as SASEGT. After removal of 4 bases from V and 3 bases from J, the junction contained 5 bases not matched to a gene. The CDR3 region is CASSVAQGDYEQYF. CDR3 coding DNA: TGTGCCAGCAGTGTGGCACAGGGGGACTACGAGCAGTACTTC.

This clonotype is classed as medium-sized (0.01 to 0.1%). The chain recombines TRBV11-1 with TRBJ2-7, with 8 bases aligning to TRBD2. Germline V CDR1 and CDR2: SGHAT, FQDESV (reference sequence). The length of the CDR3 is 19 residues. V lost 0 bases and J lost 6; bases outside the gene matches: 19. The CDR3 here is CASSLAGIPGGVAPTEQYF. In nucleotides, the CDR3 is TGTGCCAGCAGCTTAGCCGGAATCCCGGGGGGGGTAGCCCCCACCGAGCAGTACTTC.

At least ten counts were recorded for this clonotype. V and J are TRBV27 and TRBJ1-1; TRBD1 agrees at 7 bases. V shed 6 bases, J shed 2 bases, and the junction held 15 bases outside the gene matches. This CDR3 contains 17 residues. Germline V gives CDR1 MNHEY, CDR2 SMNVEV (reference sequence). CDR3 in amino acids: CASSPDRVGRSNTEAFF. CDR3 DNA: TGTGCCAGCAGCCCAGACAGGGTTGGGAGGTCTAACACTGAAGCTTTCTTT.

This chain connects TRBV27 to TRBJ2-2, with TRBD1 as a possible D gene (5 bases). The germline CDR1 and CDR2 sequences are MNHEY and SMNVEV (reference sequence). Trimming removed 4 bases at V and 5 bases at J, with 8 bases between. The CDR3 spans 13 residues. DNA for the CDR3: TGTGCCAGCAGTTCAGGGTGGACCGGGGAGCTGTTTTTT. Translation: CASSSGWTGELFF.

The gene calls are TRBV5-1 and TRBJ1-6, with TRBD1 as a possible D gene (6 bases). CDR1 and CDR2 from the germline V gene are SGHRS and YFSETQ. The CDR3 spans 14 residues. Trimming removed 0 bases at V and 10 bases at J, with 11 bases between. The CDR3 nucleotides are TGCGCCAGCAGCTTGGTCCCAGGGGAATCACCCCTCCACTTT. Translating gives CASSLVPGESPLHF.

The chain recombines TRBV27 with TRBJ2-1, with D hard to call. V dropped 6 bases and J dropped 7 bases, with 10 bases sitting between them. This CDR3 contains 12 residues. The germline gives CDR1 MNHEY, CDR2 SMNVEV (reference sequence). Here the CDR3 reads CASRGIPNEQFF. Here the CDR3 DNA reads TGTGCCAGCAGGGGGATCCCAAATGAGCAGTTCTTC.

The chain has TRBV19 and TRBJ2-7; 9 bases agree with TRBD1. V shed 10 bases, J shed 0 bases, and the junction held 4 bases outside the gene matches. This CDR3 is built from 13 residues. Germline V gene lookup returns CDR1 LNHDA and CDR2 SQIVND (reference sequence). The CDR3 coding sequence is TGTGCCACGGGACAGGGCAGCTCCTACGAGCAGTACTTC. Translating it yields CATGQGSSYEQYF.

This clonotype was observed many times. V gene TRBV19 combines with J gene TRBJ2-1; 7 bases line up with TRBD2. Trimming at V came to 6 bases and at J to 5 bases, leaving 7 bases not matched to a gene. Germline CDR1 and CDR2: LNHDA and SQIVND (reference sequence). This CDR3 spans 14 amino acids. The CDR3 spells CASRGGTWNNEQFF. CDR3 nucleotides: TGTGCCAGTAGGGGAGGGACTTGGAACAATGAGCAGTTCTTC.

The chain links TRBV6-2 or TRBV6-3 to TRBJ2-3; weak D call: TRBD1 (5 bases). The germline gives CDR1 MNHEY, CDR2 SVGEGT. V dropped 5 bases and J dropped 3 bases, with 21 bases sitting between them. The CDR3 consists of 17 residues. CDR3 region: CASSEYRSFRGTDTQYF. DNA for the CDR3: TGTGCCAGCAGTGAATACAGGAGTTTTAGAGGTACAGATACGCAGTATTTT.

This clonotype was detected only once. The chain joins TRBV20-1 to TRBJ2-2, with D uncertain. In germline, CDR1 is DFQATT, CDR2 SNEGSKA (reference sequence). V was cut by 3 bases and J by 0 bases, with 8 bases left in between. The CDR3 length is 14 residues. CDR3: CSARDVANTGELFF. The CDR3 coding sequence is TGCAGTGCTAGGGACGTCGCGAACACCGGGGAGCTGTTTTTT.

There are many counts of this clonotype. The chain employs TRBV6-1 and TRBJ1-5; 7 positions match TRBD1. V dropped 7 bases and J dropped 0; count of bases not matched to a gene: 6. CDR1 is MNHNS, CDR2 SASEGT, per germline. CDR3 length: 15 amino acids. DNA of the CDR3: TGTGCCAGCACTCATACAGGGGATAGCAATCAGCCCCAGCATTTT. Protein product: CASTHTGDSNQPQHF.

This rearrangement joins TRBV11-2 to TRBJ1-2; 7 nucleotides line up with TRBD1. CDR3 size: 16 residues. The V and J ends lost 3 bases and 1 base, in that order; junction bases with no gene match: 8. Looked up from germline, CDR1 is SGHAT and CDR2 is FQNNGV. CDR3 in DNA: TGTGCCAGCAGCTTTAAGGGGGCAGGAGTTAACTATGGCTACACCTTC. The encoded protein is CASSFKGAGVNYGYTF.

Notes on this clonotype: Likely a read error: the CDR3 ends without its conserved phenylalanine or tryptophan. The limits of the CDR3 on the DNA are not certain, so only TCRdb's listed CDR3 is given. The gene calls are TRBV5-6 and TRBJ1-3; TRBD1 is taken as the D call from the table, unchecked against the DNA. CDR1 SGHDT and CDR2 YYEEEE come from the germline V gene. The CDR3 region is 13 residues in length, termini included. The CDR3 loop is CASSSPGESGPDL.